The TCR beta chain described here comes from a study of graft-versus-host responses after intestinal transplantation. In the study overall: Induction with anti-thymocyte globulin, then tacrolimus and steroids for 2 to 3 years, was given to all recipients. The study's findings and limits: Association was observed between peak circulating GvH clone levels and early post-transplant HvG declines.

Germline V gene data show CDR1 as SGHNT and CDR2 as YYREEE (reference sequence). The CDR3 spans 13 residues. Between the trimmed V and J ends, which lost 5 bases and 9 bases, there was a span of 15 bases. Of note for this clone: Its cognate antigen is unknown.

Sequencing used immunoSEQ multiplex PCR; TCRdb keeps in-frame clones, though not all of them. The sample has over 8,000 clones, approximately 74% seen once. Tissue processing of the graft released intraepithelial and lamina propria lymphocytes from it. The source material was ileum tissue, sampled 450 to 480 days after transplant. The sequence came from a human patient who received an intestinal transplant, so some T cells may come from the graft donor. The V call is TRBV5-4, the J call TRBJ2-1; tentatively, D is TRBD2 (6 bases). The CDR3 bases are TGTGCCAGCAGAATAGGTACCGGGGGTGAGCAGTTCTTC. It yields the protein CASRIGTGGEQFF.